This T cell receptor (beta chain) was profiled in a study of control samples from healthy donors and cancer patients (dated by TCRdb to about 2020). The library relied on the immunoSEQ multiplex PCR assay. What TCRdb holds here is the immuneACCESS table cut down to in-frame rearrangements. Part of the clones is not present; checked against another copy, under half of the missing clones reflect an unresolved V gene, and the others are unexplained. Within this sample are about 100,000 clones, with 87% of them counted one time only. The ten largest clones capture over 15% of the sample. CDR1 and CDR2 are read off the germline V gene as LGHNT and FRNRAP. The CDR3 contains 14 residues, cysteine and phenylalanine counted. Of all the DNA, just the CDR3 is kept, 42 bases in frame from base 1. V and J are truncated by 6 bases and 7 bases respectively, leaving an intervening sequence of 19 bases. Worth noting for this clone: Its antigen is not yet known. No base-level quality is on record; no much larger clone is a single base apart.

The sequence is built from TRBV12-5 and TRBJ2-7, with no reliable assignment of the D segment. The TCR comes from a woman between 45 and 60 years old in good health. Sequencing was done on a sample of blood. The sequence in DNA is TGTGCTAGTGGCCCGTCCCCCCCGTTTGGGGAGCAGTACTTC. Translation gives CASGPSPPFGEQYF.